These 6 T cell receptor beta chains share one sample of origin, sequenced in a study of T cells after posttransplantation cyclophosphamide (dated by TCRdb to the mid-2010s). Library generation was performed with the immunoSEQ multiplex PCR assay. Not all clones reach the TCRdb copy of this immuneACCESS table, which keeps in-frame sequences only. Checked studies attribute under half of the gap to unresolved V genes and leave the rest unexplained. The sample comprises about 30,000 clones, and every one was counted more than once. Roughly 2.5% of the sample lies in the top ten. Sequenced input: PBMCs. Source of these receptors: a woman in her sixties or seventies in good health, CMV-negative, and a related stem cell transplant donor.

V usage is TRBV9 and J usage is TRBJ2-7; 8 bases are a match to TRBD1. The CDR3 is made up of 14 amino acids. Germline V gives CDR1 SGDLS, CDR2 YYNGEE. V dropped 3 bases and J dropped 2; count of bases not matched to a gene: 4. The CDR3 nucleotides read TGTGCCAGCAGCGAGACAGGGGCGCCCTACGAGCAGTACTTC. Protein sequence: CASSETGAPYEQYF.

The table lists this clone with many counts. This chain uses TRBV7-2 with TRBJ2-7; TRBD2 matches 11 bases. This CDR3 has 15 residues. Looked up from germline, CDR1 is SGHTA and CDR2 is FQGNSA. V was clipped by 5 bases and J by 3 bases; unmatched bases: 6. CDR3 residues: CASSAGTSGFYEQYF. The CDR3 nucleotides are TGTGCCAGCAGCGCCGGGACTAGCGGCTTCTACGAGCAGTACTTC.

CDR3 sequence: CACPSRGSYEQYF. CDR3 nucleotides: TGTGCCTGCCCCTCGAGGGGCTCCTACGAGCAGTACTTC. This sequence joins TRBV30 and TRBJ2-7; perhaps D is TRBD1 or TRBD2 (5 bases each). The CDR3 loop spans 13 amino acids. Per germline, CDR1 GTSNPN and CDR2 SVGIG (reference sequence). V was clipped by 6 bases and J by 0 bases, with 12 bases between them.

In this sample, this clone turned up many times. The chain recombines TRBV24-1 with TRBJ2-1; 11 bases line up with TRBD1. In germline, CDR1 is KGHDR, CDR2 SFDVKD. Losses at the gene ends were 4 bases for V and 3 bases for J; bases not matched to a gene: 1. There are 15 residues in the CDR3. CDR3 loop: CATSEGTGGYNEQFF. CDR3 bases: TGTGCCACCAGTGAGGGGACAGGGGGCTACAATGAGCAGTTCTTC.

In this sample, this clone turned up many times. The gene calls are TRBV12-3 or TRBV12-4 and TRBJ2-2, with D possibly matching TRBD1 (5 bases). This CDR3 is built from 18 residues. V shed 2 bases and J shed 7 bases, with 23 bases lying between them. DNA for the CDR3: TGTGCCAGCAGTTTATCCCCGCCAGGGAAAAAGGAGAGCGGGGAGCTGTTTTTT. It codes for CASSLSPPGKKESGELFF.

This clone has at least ten counts. The V call is TRBV18, the J call TRBJ1-2; TRBD1 matches at 10 bases. The J segment lost 3 bases and the V segment lost 2 bases, leaving 0 bases of the junction unmatched. Germline V CDR1 and CDR2: KGHSH, LQKENI. The CDR3 is 14 amino acids. The CDR3 reads CASSPGTGDYGYTF. CDR3 DNA sequence: TGTGCCAGCTCACCAGGGACAGGGGACTATGGCTACACCTTC.